The 2 T cell receptor beta chains reported below all come from one sample, sequenced in a study of blood T cell repertoires in COVID-19. The repertoire was sequenced with immunoSEQ multiplex PCR; TCRdb's copy has only in-frame clones and lacks some. In the table there are under 200,000 clones, approximately 83% of which are singletons. What was sequenced was peripheral blood. Receptors originate from a human donor with acute or convalescent COVID-19. The donor label of this sample is uncertain.

The V gene is TRBV30, the J gene TRBJ2-1; TRBD2 agrees at 12 bases. The length of the CDR3 is 17 residues. The V gene's germline CDR1 is GTSNPN and CDR2 SVGIG (reference sequence). V trimming: 0 bases; J trimming: 7 bases; junction bases outside the gene matches: 10. The CDR3 nucleotides read TGTGCCTGGAGTGTACGGGCTAGCGGGGGGGCTGGGAATGAGCAGTTCTTC. It translates to CAWSVRASGGAGNEQFF.

This chain links TRBV6-5 with TRBJ1-1; TRBD1 matches at 8 bases. Germline trimming cut 8 bases from V and 10 bases from J; bases unmatched to any gene: 12. The length of the CDR3 is 13 residues. CDR1 MNHEY and CDR2 SVGAGI come from the germline V gene. CDR3 nucleotides: TGTGCCAGCGTATGGGCCCAGGGGGCTGCAGCTTTCTTT. This sequence encodes CASVWAQGAAAFF.